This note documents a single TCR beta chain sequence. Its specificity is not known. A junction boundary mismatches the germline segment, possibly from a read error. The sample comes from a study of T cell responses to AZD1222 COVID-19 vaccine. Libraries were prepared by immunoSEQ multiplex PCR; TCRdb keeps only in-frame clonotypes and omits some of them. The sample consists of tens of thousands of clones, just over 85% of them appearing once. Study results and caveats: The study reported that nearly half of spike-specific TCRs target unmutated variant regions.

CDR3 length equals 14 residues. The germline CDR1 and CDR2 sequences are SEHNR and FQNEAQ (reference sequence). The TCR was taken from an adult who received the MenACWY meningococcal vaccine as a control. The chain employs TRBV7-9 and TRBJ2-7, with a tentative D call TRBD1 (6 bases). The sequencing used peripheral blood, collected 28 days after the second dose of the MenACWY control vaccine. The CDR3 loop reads CASSPGTNLRGEHF. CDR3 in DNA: TGTGCCAGCAGCCCCGGGACAAATCTACGAGGAGAGCACTTC.